This T cell receptor (beta chain) was observed in a study of post-analysis software for immune sequencing data. Across the whole study: Secondary progressive, relapsing-remitting and progressive-relapsing multiple sclerosis were among the included disease courses.

Worth noting for this clonotype: Its antigen is unknown.

Researchers reported that TCR beta cDNA libraries carried unique molecular identifiers. The T cell input of roughly 1 to 11 million gave a few hundred thousand cDNA molecules. From the PCR reads, TCRdb called clonotypes with MiXCR, one entry per CDR3 protein. The profile shows some 690,000 distinct CDR3 sequences, roughly three fifths of them singletons. The V end lost 5 bases, the J end lost 8 bases, and 12 bases lay between the germline ends. Germline CDR1 is SQVTM and CDR2 is ANQGSEA. The CDR3 has 11 residues. Study-wide findings and caveats: Clustering by F measure revealed strong co-clustering among samples prepared together in one batch. About 5 TRBV segments occurring more often in patients than controls included TRBV5-6, TRBV5-1 and TRBV20-1. For normalized Chao1 diversity, multiple sclerosis patients scored significantly lower than controls did.

The J gene is TRBJ1-1, the V gene TRBV29-1; D is perhaps TRBD1 (6 bases). The sequenced sample consisted of blood. The sequence came from a girl aged 2 to 10 with multiple sclerosis. CDR3 nucleotide sequence: TGCAGCGTTAGTACAGGGTTGGAAGCTTTCTTT. Its translation is CSVSTGLEAFF.